The entry below gives a single T cell receptor beta chain sequence along with its context. Antigen specificity is unknown. These data come from a study of shared clonotypes between healthy human individuals. CDR3 length equals 15 residues. CDR1 MNHNY and CDR2 SVGAGI come from the germline V gene (reference sequence). Losses at the gene ends were 6 bases for V and 10 bases for J; bases not matched to a gene: 13. There were no recent acute infections or vaccinations among the donors, who were healthy HIV-negative adults. Study-level results: Read depth was anticipated to influence clonotype sharing among donors. Only blood was sampled, and tissue TCR repertoires likely differ from blood ones. Represented diversity (both genetic and exposure-history) was limited by the small number of donors.

Using immunoSEQ multiplex PCR, the repertoire was profiled, and TCRdb retains in-frame clones only, with some absent. The repertoire holds over 700,000 clones, with just under 75% as singletons. Sequenced: memory CD4+ T cells sorted from blood. Subset noted: CD45RA-negative fraction. The sequence derives from a woman aged 25 to 45 in good health. This sequence joins TRBV6-6 and TRBJ2-1; 9 positions agree with TRBD2. Here the CDR3 DNA reads TGTGCCAGCAGACCAACAGTTAGCGGGAGCGGGGAGCAGTTCTTC. Translating gives CASRPTVSGSGEQFF.